A selection of T cell receptor beta chains follows, all from one sample in a study of monozygotic twins with inflammatory bowel disease. TCRdb derives one entry per CDR3 protein from the 5' RACE reads, leaving out DNA. The sample has roughly 100,000 distinct CDR3 sequences. Specimen: blood. The receptors come from a human donor with ulcerative colitis or Crohn's disease, or a healthy co-twin of an affected twin (not recorded which). Each CDR3 is given with its conserved first and last residue.

J,V,CDR3
TRBJ1-2,TRBV7-2,CASSLDVGTGRIPIHF
TRBJ2-7,TRBV12-3/TRBV12-4,CASSRRLASSYEQYF
TRBJ1-6,TRBV29-1,CSGGGQALSPLHF
TRBJ1-1,TRBV20-1,CSARDRRQGVKGAFF
TRBJ2-7,TRBV18,CASSPPSRTYEQYF
TRBJ2-1,TRBV7-6,CASSLWASGEGNEQFF
TRBJ2-2,TRBV12-3/TRBV12-4,CASSLAVAGELFF
TRBJ2-6,TRBV27,CASSLSSGANVLTF
TRBJ2-3,TRBV5-1,CASSFWFRGSTDTQYF
TRBJ2-7,TRBV12-3/TRBV12-4,CASRTGTGGSYEQYF